This T cell receptor (beta chain) was captured in a study of blood T cell repertoires in COVID-19. Study at large: Acute and convalescent COVID-19 specimens originated in the United States, Italy and Spain. Nucleic acid was either cDNA or gDNA, and it came from T cells, B-cell-depleted T cells, or PBMCs.

Study members were between about 18 and 90 years old and lived in 24 US regions. In assigning cohorts, the study relied on participant-reported clinical history. Profiled with immunoSEQ multiplex PCR; TCRdb holds only in-frame clones, not every one. The top ten hold under 2.5% of the sample, which has about 300,000 clones, around 85% seen once. Sequenced: PBMCs or T cells enriched from blood (not recorded which). The sequence came from a man between 25 and 39 years old who had recovered from COVID-19.

In nucleotides, the CDR3 is TGTGCCATCAGTGGGGGAGGTGAAAAACTGTTTTTT. The encoded protein is CAISGGGEKLFF. The chain is built from TRBV10-3 and TRBJ1-4, with no clear D. V was cut by 4 bases and J by 7 bases, with 7 bases left in between. The CDR3 sequence is 12 residues long. The germline CDR1 and CDR2 sequences are ENHRY and SYGVKD.